Detailed here is one T cell receptor beta chain. Only in-frame clones appear in the TCRdb table, and some are missing; sequencing was by immunoSEQ multiplex PCR. The table records a few thousand clones, about nine tenths of them present only once. These data come from a study of circulating and synovial CD4+ cells in juvenile arthritis. The specimen sequenced was HLA-DR+ CD4+ T cells from blood. Stated subset: circulating pathogenic-like lymphocytes, sorted as HLA-DR+CD14-CD3+CD4+CD25low/- blood T cells. This clonotype was obtained from a human donor with juvenile idiopathic arthritis.

Here the CDR3 reads CASSKVRQGWVCTEAFF. CDR3 sequence (DNA): TGTGCCAGCAGCAAAGTTAGGCAGGGTTGGGTTTGTACTGAAGCTTTCTTT. The chain recombines TRBV21-1 with TRBJ1-1; the table assigns TRBD1, which was not confirmed against the DNA. TRBV21-1 is given as a pseudogene. This CDR3 comprises 17 residues.